Listed below are T cell receptor beta chains from one sample, sequenced in a study of blood T cells in healthy people across ages. MiXCR was run by TCRdb on the 5' RACE reads, yielding one entry per CDR3 protein. The top ten clones hold 15% to 20% of a sample with under 1,000,000 distinct CDR3 sequences, 35% to 50% of them seen once. The sequencing sample was made of blood. The receptor source for this set is an elderly man in good health. Each CDR3 is given with its conserved first and last residue. Fields, in order: V gene, J gene, D gene, clone size, CDR3 protein, CDR3 DNA. A D gene is named only where the DNA matches it firmly. Where a row states a size, it is once, few, many or the class of an expanded clone; other rows omit it.

V: TRBV7-2
J: TRBJ2-1
D: TRBD2
size: few
CDR3: CASSLDLGEGPDEQFF
DNA: TGTGCCAGCAGCTTAGATCTGGGGGAGGGCCCAGATGAGCAGTTCTTC

V: TRBV20-1
J: TRBJ2-1
D: TRBD1
size: NA
CDR3: CSASGTGTTYDEQFF
DNA: TGCAGTGCTAGCGGGACAGGGACCACCTACGATGAGCAGTTCTTC

V: TRBV25-1
J: TRBJ2-1
D: TRBD1
size: few
CDR3: CASTGQGATEQFF
DNA: TGTGCCAGCACTGGACAGGGGGCGACTGAGCAGTTCTTC

V: TRBV20-1
J: TRBJ2-3
D: TRBD2
size: many
CDR3: CSARDFTSGRMTDTQYF
DNA: TGCAGTGCTAGAGACTTCACTAGCGGGAGAATGACAGATACGCAGTATTTT

V: TRBV20-1
J: TRBJ2-5
D: NA
size: NA
CDR3: CSARADNEQYF
DNA: TGCAGTGCTAGAGCAGACAATGAGCAGTACTTC

V: TRBV12-3/TRBV12-4
J: TRBJ1-1
D: NA
size: few
CDR3: CASSPLLGGPNTEAFF
DNA: TGTGCCAGCAGCCCATTGTTGGGGGGCCCGAACACTGAAGCTTTCTTT

V: TRBV4-1
J: TRBJ2-4
D: NA
size: few
CDR3: CASSQVGGGEGKNIQYF
DNA: TGCGCCAGCAGCCAAGTCGGAGGGGGAGAGGGCAAAAACATTCAGTACTTC

V: TRBV7-2
J: TRBJ1-5
D: TRBD1
size: few
CDR3: CASNRQGSLDQPQHF
DNA: TGTGCCAGCAACCGACAGGGTTCGTTGGATCAGCCCCAGCATTTT

V: TRBV4-1
J: TRBJ2-5
D: NA
size: few
CDR3: CASSQERLETQYF
DNA: TGCGCCAGCAGCCAAGAGCGGTTGGAGACCCAGTACTTC

V: TRBV12-3/TRBV12-4
J: TRBJ2-7
D: TRBD1
size: many
CDR3: CASSRTGGAYEQYF
DNA: TGTGCCAGCAGCAGGACAGGGGGGGCCTACGAGCAGTACTTC

V: TRBV2
J: TRBJ2-3
D: NA
size: NA
CDR3: CASSEGLMGDTQYF
DNA: TGTGCCAGCAGTGAAGGCCTTATGGGAGATACGCAGTATTTT

V: TRBV2
J: TRBJ1-5
D: NA
size: NA
CDR3: CASRDGTSYPQHF
DNA: TGTGCCAGCAGAGACGGAACCTCGTATCCCCAGCATTTT

V: TRBV25-1
J: TRBJ2-3
D: NA
size: NA
CDR3: CASSRVEGSDTQYF
DNA: TGTGCCAGCAGTAGAGTTGAGGGGTCAGATACGCAGTATTTT

V: TRBV6-5
J: TRBJ1-1
D: NA
size: NA
CDR3: CASTSGTAEAFF
DNA: TGTGCCAGCACGTCAGGGACCGCTGAAGCTTTCTTT

V: TRBV9
J: TRBJ2-3
D: NA
size: once
CDR3: CASSVDGGAGTDTQYF
DNA: TGTGCCAGCAGCGTAGATGGCGGGGCGGGCACAGATACGCAGTATTTT

V: TRBV4-3
J: TRBJ2-6
D: NA
size: NA
CDR3: CASSQDTRPGANVLTF
DNA: TGCGCCAGCAGCCAAGACACCAGGCCTGGGGCCAACGTCCTGACTTTC

V: TRBV5-1
J: TRBJ2-5
D: NA
size: few
CDR3: CASSTSGTAVEGQYF
DNA: TGCGCCAGCAGCACCTCCGGGACGGCAGTTGAGGGGCAGTACTTC

V: TRBV20-1
J: TRBJ2-7
D: TRBD2
size: many
CDR3: CSMTGTSYEQYF
DNA: TGCAGTATGACCGGGACTAGCTACGAGCAGTACTTC

V: TRBV4-1
J: TRBJ1-5
D: NA
size: NA
CDR3: CASSQEPHAVQPQHF
DNA: TGCGCCAGCAGCCAGGAACCTCATGCAGTTCAGCCCCAGCATTTT

V: TRBV20-1
J: TRBJ2-1
D: NA
size: once
CDR3: CSASTLALETQFF
DNA: TGCAGTGCTAGTACTCTCGCGCTAGAGACCCAGTTCTTC

V: TRBV12-3/TRBV12-4
J: TRBJ1-6
D: NA
size: few
CDR3: CASSLESPVTYNSPLHF
DNA: TGTGCCAGCAGTTTGGAAAGTCCGGTAACTTATAATTCACCCCTCCACTTT

V: TRBV5-1
J: TRBJ2-3
D: NA
size: NA
CDR3: CACTRWVGPTDTQYF
DNA: TGCGCCTGCACCAGATGGGTAGGCCCCACAGATACGCAGTATTTT

V: TRBV12-3/TRBV12-4
J: TRBJ1-5
D: NA
size: NA
CDR3: CASNYGGGSNQPQHF
DNA: TGTGCCAGCAACTACGGGGGCGGCTCGAATCAGCCCCAGCATTTT

V: TRBV6-5
J: TRBJ2-5
D: NA
size: NA
CDR3: CATRISETQYF
DNA: TGTGCCACCAGGATATCGGAGACCCAGTACTTC

V: TRBV6-1
J: TRBJ1-2
D: TRBD1
size: NA
CDR3: CASSVSDRGYGYTF
DNA: TGTGCCAGCAGTGTATCCGACAGGGGCTATGGCTACACCTTC

V: TRBV6-1
J: TRBJ1-1
D: NA
size: NA
CDR3: CASNYHLSTEAFF
DNA: TGTGCCAGCAACTACCACTTGAGCACTGAAGCTTTCTTT

V: TRBV28
J: TRBJ2-6
D: NA
size: NA
CDR3: CASLSQGSGANVLTF
DNA: TGTGCCAGCCTATCACAGGGCTCTGGGGCCAACGTCCTGACTTTC

V: TRBV2
J: TRBJ1-6
D: TRBD1
size: few
CDR3: CARRQGSDNSPLHF
DNA: TGTGCCAGAAGACAGGGATCAGATAATTCACCCCTCCACTTT

V: TRBV20-1
J: TRBJ2-7
D: NA
size: many
CDR3: CSASSVSHYEQYF
DNA: TGCAGTGCTAGCTCAGTATCCCACTACGAGCAGTACTTC

V: TRBV12-3/TRBV12-4
J: TRBJ1-3
D: NA
size: NA
CDR3: CASRDMGQFSGNTIYF
DNA: TGTGCCAGCAGAGACATGGGACAATTCTCTGGAAACACCATATATTTT

V: TRBV16
J: TRBJ1-2
D: NA
size: once
CDR3: CASSPSRGAYSSGYTF
DNA: TGTGCCAGCAGCCCCTCAAGAGGGGCTTACTCAAGTGGCTACACCTTC

V: TRBV20-1
J: TRBJ2-1
D: TRBD2
size: NA
CDR3: CSASSYGLAINNEQFF
DNA: TGCAGTGCTAGCAGTTACGGACTAGCCATAAACAATGAGCAGTTCTTC

V: TRBV29-1
J: TRBJ1-2
D: NA
size: many
CDR3: CSVEGKQSNYGYTF
DNA: TGCAGCGTTGAAGGGAAACAGTCTAACTATGGCTACACCTTC

V: TRBV18
J: TRBJ2-1
D: NA
size: NA
CDR3: CASSPTLEPNEQFF
DNA: TGTGCCAGCTCACCCACACTAGAACCCAATGAGCAGTTCTTC

V: TRBV29-1
J: TRBJ1-2
D: NA
size: NA
CDR3: CSVEEGGGYGYTF
DNA: TGCAGCGTTGAAGAGGGGGGTGGCTATGGCTACACCTTC

V: TRBV9
J: TRBJ2-3
D: NA
size: few
CDR3: CASSVGADTSDTQYF
DNA: TGTGCCAGCAGCGTAGGTGCGGACACCTCAGATACGCAGTATTTT

V: TRBV7-9
J: TRBJ2-5
D: NA
size: few
CDR3: CASSVGPLGQTQYF
DNA: TGTGCCAGCAGCGTCGGACCACTAGGCCAGACCCAGTACTTC

V: TRBV5-1
J: TRBJ1-5
D: NA
size: NA
CDR3: CASSLGHGNQPPHF
DNA: TGCGCCAGCAGCTTGGGCCACGGCAATCAGCCCCCGCATTTT

V: TRBV5-1
J: TRBJ2-2
D: NA
size: NA
CDR3: CASSRVSAAGGELFF
DNA: TGCGCCAGCAGTCGGGTTAGCGCGGCAGGCGGGGAGCTGTTTTTT

V: TRBV5-1
J: TRBJ2-1
D: TRBD2
size: NA
CDR3: CASRLAGENNERFF
DNA: TGCGCCAGCAGACTAGCGGGAGAGAACAATGAGCGGTTCTTC

V: TRBV6-2/TRBV6-3
J: TRBJ2-7
D: NA
size: NA
CDR3: CATLGSPITYEQYF
DNA: TGTGCCACCCTAGGGTCACCTATTACCTACGAGCAGTACTTC

V: TRBV6-5
J: TRBJ2-3
D: NA
size: few
CDR3: CASSYGQGLADTQYF
DNA: TGTGCCAGCAGTTACGGGCAGGGGTTAGCAGATACGCAGTATTTT

V: TRBV2
J: TRBJ2-5
D: TRBD2
size: NA
CDR3: CASSDRAGSVEQYF
DNA: TGTGCCAGCAGTGACCGAGCGGGATCGGTTGAGCAGTACTTC

V: TRBV20-1
J: TRBJ2-1
D: NA
size: few
CDR3: CSARATRARFSKGEQFF
DNA: TGCAGTGCTAGGGCGACTAGGGCGAGATTTTCTAAGGGTGAGCAGTTCTTC

V: TRBV12-3/TRBV12-4
J: TRBJ2-7
D: NA
size: many
CDR3: CASSSSFLHRHEQYF
DNA: TGTGCCAGCAGTTCCAGCTTCCTACACCGCCACGAGCAGTACTTC

V: TRBV28
J: TRBJ2-3
D: NA
size: NA
CDR3: CASSPPRGATDTQYF
DNA: TGTGCCAGCAGTCCCCCTCGCGGAGCCACAGATACGCAGTATTTT

V: TRBV11-1
J: TRBJ2-5
D: NA
size: NA
CDR3: CASSRSGNPRETQYF
DNA: TGTGCCAGCAGCCGCTCAGGGAATCCGAGAGAGACCCAGTACTTC

V: TRBV7-9
J: TRBJ2-3
D: NA
size: NA
CDR3: CASSYKLGSSSTDTQYF
DNA: TGTGCCAGCAGCTATAAATTGGGCAGTTCTAGCACAGATACGCAGTATTTT